This TCR beta chain was found in a study of cytomegalovirus exposure and HLA in healthy donors. Notes on the study in general: A few chains tied to CMV proved CMV antigen-specific in vitro. Previous analysis showed most TCR beta V segments were productive about 90% or about 30% of the time. Later on, a genetic analysis was performed. It linked a missense variant in DCLRE1C with V- and J-gene trimming of TCR beta. In a later analysis, most CMV-associated TCR beta chains appeared HLA-restricted.

Germline V lookup: CDR1 GTSNPN, CDR2 SVGIG (reference sequence). CDR3 length equals 19 residues. Trimming removed 1 base from V and 4 bases from J; junction bases left unmatched: 17. Points on this clone: Its antigen is currently unknown.

The PCR used 60 Vbeta and 13 Jbeta primers. Libraries were prepared by immunoSEQ multiplex PCR; TCRdb keeps only in-frame clonotypes and omits some of them. The sample yields about 130,000 clones, about 81% seen once. The chain has TRBV30 and TRBJ2-3; TRBD2 matches 10 bases. Sample: PBMCs. The receptor's source is a woman in her 30s in good health and CMV-seronegative. In DNA form, the CDR3 reads TGTGCCTGGAGTGAATACAGGGTTCGGAGCGGGAGGGCTTCAGATACGCAGTATTTT. It yields the protein CAWSEYRVRSGRASDTQYF.